The 29 T cell receptor beta chains listed next were all sequenced from one sample in a study of beta chain features in type 1 diabetes. Reverse transcribing all isolated RNA meant expressed TCRB transcripts were sequenced. Using immunoSEQ multiplex PCR, the repertoire was profiled, and TCRdb retains in-frame clones only, with some absent. The top ten clones hold less than 0.85% of a sample with 150,000 to 170,000 clones, around 8.5% of them seen once. The sequencing input was central memory CD4+ T cells from blood. These TCRs come from a man aged 18-30 years in good health.

The table lists this clone with a few counts. The chain has TRBV5-6 and TRBJ1-2; 7 bases agree with TRBD1. Germline CDR1 is SGHDT and CDR2 is YYEEEE. This CDR3 comprises 16 residues. Trimming took 4 bases from V and 1 from J; bases not matched to a gene: 10. The CDR3 spells CASSPAGQLFNYGYTF. CDR3 nucleotide sequence: TGTGCCAGCAGCCCGGCGGGACAGCTTTTTAACTATGGCTACACCTTC.

This clone was seen a handful of times. This chain joins TRBV28 and TRBJ2-5, with 7 bases fitting TRBD1. Germline-derived CDR1 and CDR2 are MDHEN and SYDVKM. V was pared by 6 bases and J by 4 bases, with 8 bases of the junction left unmatched. The CDR3 contains 14 residues. CDR3 region: CASSPGGFGETQYF. The CDR3 coding sequence is TGTGCCAGCAGCCCAGGGGGATTTGGAGAGACCCAGTACTTC. Filled out from reference TRBV28 and TRBJ2-5, the complete variable domain reads DVKVTQSSRYLVKRTGEKVFLECVQDMDHENMFWYRQDPGLGLRLIYFSYDVKMKEKGDIPEGYSVSREKKERFSLILESASTNQTSMYLCASSPGGFGETQYFGPGTRLLVL.

This rearrangement joins TRBV27 to TRBJ1-4; possibly TRBD1 for D (6 bases). Deletions cut 4 bases from V and 4 bases from J, with 13 bases between. This CDR3 has 15 residues. The V gene's germline CDR1 is MNHEY and CDR2 SMNVEV (reference sequence). The CDR3 DNA follows: TGTGCCAGCAGTTCCACAGGGAAAATTAATGAAAAACTGTTTTTT. Translated, it gives CASSSTGKINEKLFF.

This clone was seen a few times. V is TRBV7-3 and J is TRBJ2-3; tentative D call: TRBD2 (6 bases). The CDR3 is made up of 14 amino acids. CDR1 is SGHTA, CDR2 FQGTGA, per germline. Trimming stripped 5 bases from V and 5 bases from J, with 14 bases between. The CDR3 DNA reads as TGTGCCAGCAGCCCCGGGAGAGGTGGAGATACGCAGTATTTT. Translating it yields CASSPGRGGDTQYF.

The chain combines TRBV2 with TRBJ1-3, with 8 bases matching TRBD1. The J segment lost 4 bases and the V segment lost 8 bases, leaving 7 bases of the junction unmatched. The CDR3 is 14 amino acids. From germline, CDR1 is SNHLY and CDR2 FYNNEI. In DNA form, the CDR3 reads TGTGCCAGCCGCCCGGGACAGGCAGGAAACACCATATATTTT. Its translation is CASRPGQAGNTIYF.

The chain joins TRBV11-2 to TRBJ2-1; 11 positions match TRBD2. The CDR3 loop spans 15 amino acids. V dropped 5 bases and J dropped 9; count of bases not matched to a gene: 9. Germline assignment: CDR1 SGHAT and CDR2 FQNNGV. CDR3 amino acids: CASSATSGSLGEQFF. The CDR3 coding sequence is TGTGCCAGCAGCGCAACTAGCGGGAGCCTGGGTGAGCAGTTCTTC.

The chain links TRBV15 to TRBJ2-2; the match to TRBD2 covers 7 bases. CDR3 length: 17 residues. Germline-derived CDR1 and CDR2 are LNHNV and YYDKDF (reference sequence). The V segment lost 1 base and the J segment 4 bases; nucleotides outside the gene matches: 9. The CDR3: CATSRAGGVGSTGELFF. The CDR3 DNA is TGTGCCACCAGCAGAGCGGGGGGAGTAGGTTCCACCGGGGAGCTGTTTTTT.

This clone was counted a few times. V usage is TRBV6-6 and J usage is TRBJ2-5, with TRBD2 identical over 10 bases. Germline V gene sequence: CDR1 MNHNY, CDR2 SVGAGI (reference sequence). CDR3 length: 16 residues. V shed 5 bases, J shed 2 bases, and the junction held 8 bases outside the gene matches. CDR3 nucleotides: TGTGCCAGCAGTGGTACTAGCGGGGCCTTACAAGAGACCCAGTACTTC. This gives the protein CASSGTSGALQETQYF.

This clone occurred a few times. The V gene is TRBV30, the J gene TRBJ1-5; weak D call: TRBD1 (5 bases). CDR3 size: 14 residues. Germline loops: CDR1 GTSNPN, CDR2 SVGIG (reference sequence). Trimming took 2 bases from V and 0 from J, leaving 8 bases between them. The chain's CDR3 is CAWSRGYSNQPQHF. As DNA, the CDR3 is TGTGCCTGGAGTAGGGGATATAGCAATCAGCCCCAGCATTTT.

This clone was detected only a few times. The V and J genes are TRBV29-1 and TRBJ2-2; D not certain. V shed 3 bases and J shed 1 base, with 3 bases lying between them. Germline CDR1 is SQVTM and CDR2 is ANQGSEA. CDR3 length: 12 amino acids. CDR3 in amino acids: CSVDQNTGELFF. The CDR3 DNA follows: TGCAGCGTTGACCAGAACACCGGGGAGCTGTTTTTT.

This clone was detected a few times. This CDR3 is CATSRGGRGQEKFF. The CDR3 bases are TGTGCCACCAGCAGAGGGGGCAGGGGGCAAGAGAAGTTCTTC. V gene TRBV15 combines with J gene TRBJ2-1; the match to TRBD1 covers 8 bases. The CDR3 spans 14 residues. V dropped 1 base and J dropped 14; count of bases not matched to a gene: 10. Per germline, CDR1 LNHNV and CDR2 YYDKDF (reference sequence).

The chain joins TRBV14 to TRBJ2-1; D ambiguous. Germline V gene lookup returns CDR1 SGHDN and CDR2 FVKESK. Trimming removed 0 bases from V and 8 bases from J, with 11 bases in between. This CDR3 is 14 amino acids long. CDR3 DNA sequence: TGTGCCAGCAGCCAAGATCACCGGGTTGATGAGCAGTTCTTC. It encodes CASSQDHRVDEQFF.

The chain's CDR3 is CASSVEMQGPPLHF. The CDR3 DNA reads TGTGCCAGCAGCGTAGAAATGCAGGGTCCACCCCTCCACTTT. The rearrangement joins TRBV9 to TRBJ1-6, with D perhaps matching TRBD1 (5 bases). The CDR3 is made up of 14 amino acids. V was cut by 0 bases and J by 11 bases, with 12 bases left in between. Germline V gene sequence: CDR1 SGDLS, CDR2 YYNGEE.

The chain uses TRBV7-9 and TRBJ2-5; TRBD1 agrees at 11 bases. Germline trimming cut 6 bases from V and 5 bases from J; bases unmatched to any gene: 8. Germline CDR1 reads SEHNR; CDR2 reads FQNEAQ (reference sequence). The CDR3 sequence is 15 residues long. CDR3 nucleotide sequence: TGTGCCAGCAGTCACGGACAGGGGGCAGGGGAGACCCAGTACTTC. This codes for CASSHGQGAGETQYF.

The chain employs TRBV5-1 and TRBJ1-2; no reliable D call. CDR1 and CDR2 (germline): SGHRS, YFSETQ. V shed 5 bases and J shed 1 base, with 12 bases lying between them. The CDR3 contains 14 residues. CDR3 residues: CASRLAEVNYGYTF. CDR3 DNA sequence: TGCGCCAGCAGACTGGCTGAGGTTAACTATGGCTACACCTTC.

This clone has just a few counts. This chain links TRBV11-3 with TRBJ2-7; D uncertain. Germline V CDR1 and CDR2: SGHNT, YENEEA. CDR3 length: 15 residues. The V gene lost 0 bases and the J gene lost 3 bases, with 12 bases spanning the gap. The CDR3 region is CASSLDSNRNYEQYF. CDR3 in DNA: TGTGCCAGCAGCTTAGATTCTAACCGAAACTACGAGCAGTACTTC. Full variable domain (outside the CDR3, taken from reference TRBV11-3 and TRBJ2-7): EAGVVQSPRYKIIEKKQPVAFWCNPISGHNTLYWYLQNLGQGPELLIRYENEEAVDDSQLPKDRFSAERLKGVDSTLKIQPAELGDSAVYLCASSLDSNRNYEQYFGPGTRLTVT.

This chain uses TRBV29-1 with TRBJ2-7; a weak D match, TRBD2 (6 bases). The V gene's germline CDR1 is SQVTM and CDR2 ANQGSEA. Trimming stripped 5 bases from V and 0 bases from J, with 11 bases between. CDR3 size: 13 residues. CDR3: CSVRAGSSYEQYF. As DNA, the CDR3 is TGCAGCGTTAGGGCGGGGAGCTCCTACGAGCAGTACTTC.

This clone showed up just a few times. The V call is TRBV7-3, the J call TRBJ2-5, with TRBD2 matching over 8 bases. This CDR3 has 15 amino acids. From germline, CDR1 is SGHTA and CDR2 FQGTGA. The V segment lost 2 bases and the J segment 2 bases; nucleotides outside the gene matches: 4. CDR3 sequence reads: CASSLPTSGQETQYF. The CDR3 coding sequence is TGTGCCAGCAGCTTACCTACTAGCGGTCAAGAGACCCAGTACTTC.

On this clone: In the same sample, other DNA sequences code for this CDR3. CDR3 in DNA: TGTGCCAGCAGCCTGATGACAGGGGGTGGCTACACCTTC. Translating it yields CASSLMTGGGYTF. The chain joins TRBV5-4 to TRBJ1-2, with TRBD1 matching over 9 bases. CDR1 is SGHNT and CDR2 is YYREEE in the germline V gene (reference sequence). The J segment lost 7 bases and the V segment lost 4 bases, leaving 5 bases of the junction unmatched. CDR3 size: 13 residues.

This clone has only one observation. The rearrangement links TRBV5-1 to TRBJ2-5; 16 positions match TRBD2. The CDR3 runs 16 residues. The germline V gene has CDR1 SGHRS and CDR2 YFSETQ. J was trimmed by 10 bases and V by 0 bases; bases with no gene match: 6. Here the CDR3 DNA reads TGCGCCAGCAGCTTGGGCCCGGGACTAGCGGGAGGGGACCAGTACTTC. Translating it yields CASSLGPGLAGGDQYF.

This clone appeared a few times. V and J are TRBV7-3 and TRBJ1-6, with a possible D match to TRBD1 (5 bases). CDR3 length equals 15 residues. Trimming removed 2 bases at V and 6 bases at J, with 11 bases between. CDR1 and CDR2 (germline): SGHTA, FQGTGA. This chain's CDR3 is CASSLAGGSNSPLHF. The CDR3 nucleotides read TGTGCCAGCAGCTTAGCCGGGGGTAGTAATTCACCCCTCCACTTT.

J is TRBJ2-1 and V is TRBV25-1; D may be TRBD1 (7 bases). The V gene's germline CDR1 is MGHDK and CDR2 SYGVNS. The CDR3 spans 14 residues. V lost 6 bases and J 7 bases, leaving 16 bases between the germline ends. The CDR3 loop reads CASRDRLGGNEQFF. CDR3 DNA: TGTGCCAGCAGGGACAGGCTAGGAGGGAATGAGCAGTTCTTC. Variable domain in full (rest from reference TRBV25-1 and TRBJ2-1): EADIYQTPRYLVIGTGKKITLECSQTMGHDKMYWYQQDPGMELHLIHYSYGVNSTEKGDLSSESTVSRIRTEHFPLTLESARPSHTSQYLCASRDRLGGNEQFFGPGTRLTVL.

This clone has ten or more counts. The chain has TRBV7-9 and TRBJ2-2; weak D call: TRBD1 (5 bases). V lost 7 bases to trimming and J lost 6 bases, with 6 bases between them. The CDR3 spans 11 residues. Germline values: CDR1 SEHNR, CDR2 FQNEAQ (reference sequence). CDR3 DNA: TGTGCCAGCAAGGGGTCCGGGGAGCTGTTTTTT. Translating it yields CASKGSGELFF.

This clone was seen only a few times. V and J are TRBV6-1 and TRBJ2-2; 7 nucleotides agree with TRBD2. Germline V CDR1 and CDR2: MNHNS, SASEGT. J gave up 8 bases and V 2 bases, and 17 bases lay outside the gene matches. The CDR3 is made up of 18 amino acids. The CDR3 region has the DNA TGTGCCAGCAGTGAATCCTCCGGGGGAGGGCCGATGGGTGGGGAGCTGTTTTTT. Encoded protein: CASSESSGGGPMGGELFF.

This chain uses TRBV5-1 with TRBJ1-4, with TRBD1 identical over 10 bases. The CDR3 sequence is 15 residues long. Germline trimming cut 2 bases from V and 7 bases from J; bases unmatched to any gene: 5. CDR1 and CDR2 (germline): SGHRS, YFSETQ. The CDR3 loop is CASSFWDRGREKLFF. The CDR3 region has the DNA TGCGCCAGCAGCTTTTGGGACAGGGGACGTGAAAAACTGTTTTTT.

There are a few counts of this clone. The chain is built from TRBV7-8 and TRBJ1-2; tentative D call: TRBD1 (5 bases). The CDR3 has 14 residues. Germline values: CDR1 SGHVS, CDR2 FQNEAQ. The V gene lost 1 base and the J gene lost 0 bases, with 6 bases spanning the gap. The CDR3 region is CASSLGGANYGYTF. The DNA of the CDR3 is TGTGCCAGCAGCTTAGGGGGGGCTAACTATGGCTACACCTTC.

In its sample, this clone was seen a few times. Here the CDR3 DNA reads TGTGCCAGCAGCCAAAGAGGGGGTACCCTCACCTACGAGCAGTACTTC. Translated: CASSQRGGTLTYEQYF. This chain joins TRBV7-9 and TRBJ2-7, with D possibly being TRBD1 (6 bases). CDR1 is SEHNR, CDR2 FQNEAQ, per germline (reference sequence). The CDR3 loop spans 16 amino acids. V was clipped by 5 bases and J by 2 bases, with 19 bases between them.

This clone showed up just a few times. The gene calls are TRBV7-2 and TRBJ2-2, with unresolved D. Per the germline V gene, CDR1 is SGHTA and CDR2 is FQGNSA. V lost 1 base and J 7 bases, leaving 7 bases between the germline ends. CDR3 length: 13 amino acids. CDR3 protein: CASSLVPGGELFF. Here the CDR3 DNA reads TGTGCCAGCAGCTTAGTACCGGGCGGGGAGCTGTTTTTT.

This clone appeared a few times. The rearrangement uses TRBV6-5 and TRBJ1-1; a weak D match, TRBD1 (6 bases). Germline V gene lookup returns CDR1 MNHEY and CDR2 SVGAGI. The CDR3 extends over 14 amino acids. V gave up 5 bases and J gave up 2 bases, with 12 bases separating them. The CDR3 nucleotides read TGTGCCAGCAGTACCTGGGGGCCCAACACTGAAGCTTTCTTT. It translates to CASSTWGPNTEAFF.